What follows are 29 T cell receptor beta chains derived from one specimen sequenced in a study of OX40 agonist ivuxolimab in advanced cancers. Some clones are missing from TCRdb's copy, which holds only in-frame ones; the method was immunoSEQ multiplex PCR. The repertoire holds approximately 40,000 clones, with 92% as singletons. This sample comprised CD4+ or CD8+ T cells sorted from blood, obtained in a trial of the OX40 agonist ivuxolimab. The receptors shown here come from an adult with an advanced solid tumor such as melanoma, head and neck, liver or kidney cancer.

This chain links TRBV28 with TRBJ2-3; 8 bases are shared with TRBD2. Trimming at V came to 4 bases and at J to 4 bases, leaving 10 bases not matched to a gene. Per the germline V gene, CDR1 is MDHEN and CDR2 is SYDVKM. CDR3 size: 16 residues. CDR3 protein: CASSSGSGSTADTQYF. In nucleotides, the CDR3 is TGTGCCAGCAGTTCCGGAAGCGGGAGTACGGCAGATACGCAGTATTTT. Filled out from reference TRBV28 and TRBJ2-3, the complete variable domain reads DVKVTQSSRYLVKRTGEKVFLECVQDMDHENMFWYRQDPGLGLRLIYFSYDVKMKEKGDIPEGYSVSREKKERFSLILESASTNQTSMYLCASSSGSGSTADTQYFGPGTRLTVL.

CDR3 sequence: CASSTPDRGAGNTIYF. Written as DNA, the CDR3 is TGTGCCAGCAGCACCCCGGACAGGGGTGCAGGAAACACCATATATTTT. The V and J genes are TRBV7-9 and TRBJ1-3, with 9 nucleotides matching TRBD1. V was clipped by 5 bases and J by 4 bases; unmatched bases: 9. Germline CDR1 reads SEHNR; CDR2 reads FQNEAQ (reference sequence). This CDR3 is built from 16 residues.

This chain links TRBV27 with TRBJ2-7; D might be TRBD1 (6 bases). Germline CDR1 MNHEY, CDR2 SMNVEV (reference sequence). V lost 2 bases and J lost 3, with 11 bases in between. This CDR3 comprises 14 residues. CDR3 loop: CASSLKGEYYEQYV. The DNA for the CDR3 is TGTGCCAGCAGTTTAAAGGGGGAGTACTACGAGCAGTACGTC.

The chain combines TRBV7-2 with TRBJ2-1; unclear D gene. V lost 8 bases, J lost 0 bases, and 11 bases lay in between. The CDR3 spans 14 residues. Germline lookup yields CDR1 SGHTA and CDR2 FQGNSA. The CDR3 sequence: CASLLGSSYNEQFF. CDR3 in DNA: TGTGCCAGCCTACTCGGGTCCTCCTACAATGAGCAGTTCTTC.

This clone was seen just once. The chain is built from TRBV9 and TRBJ2-5, with 8 bases lining up with TRBD1. CDR1 is SGDLS and CDR2 is YYNGEE in the germline V gene. This CDR3 is built from 14 residues. After removal of 3 bases from V and 3 bases from J, the junction contained 4 bases not matched to a gene. The CDR3 reads CASSDSDREETQYF. In DNA form, the CDR3 reads TGTGCCAGCAGCGACTCGGACAGGGAAGAGACCCAGTACTTC.

This sequence joins TRBV11-2 and TRBJ2-1; 8 nucleotides match TRBD1. Losses at the gene ends were 8 bases for V and 9 bases for J; bases not matched to a gene: 9. CDR1 is SGHAT, CDR2 FQNNGV, per germline. This CDR3 comprises 13 residues. CDR3 in amino acids: CASLPGGGFEQFF. Written as DNA, the CDR3 is TGTGCCAGCCTTCCAGGGGGCGGTTTTGAGCAGTTCTTC.

The J gene is TRBJ2-2, the V gene TRBV4-3; 7 bases match TRBD2. The CDR3 runs to 19 residues. V shed 0 bases and J 0 bases; nucleotides not matched to a gene: 10. Germline V gives CDR1 LGHNA, CDR2 YSLEER. CDR3 DNA: TGCGCCAGCAGCCAAGAAGGGACTACAATATTCGCGAACACCGGGGAGCTGTTTTTT. It translates to CASSQEGTTIFANTGELFF.

This rearrangement joins TRBV6-1 to TRBJ2-1; D unresolved. The germline V and J ends were trimmed by 3 bases and 10 bases, with 7 bases remaining between them. This CDR3 is built from 11 residues. The V gene's germline CDR1 is MNHNS and CDR2 SASEGT. The CDR3 region is CASSEVLEQFF. Written as DNA, the CDR3 is TGTGCCAGCAGTGAGGTCCTCGAGCAGTTCTTC.

This chain joins TRBV6-6 and TRBJ1-2; TRBD1 aligns across 9 bases. The V gene's germline CDR1 is MNHNY and CDR2 SVGAGI (reference sequence). CDR3 size: 15 residues. The trim removed 2 bases at V and 8 bases at J, leaving 9 bases unmatched. The CDR3 bases are TGTGCCAGCAGTTACGAGGGACAGGGCCCTTACGGCTACACCTTC. Amino acid sequence: CASSYEGQGPYGYTF.

The chain recombines TRBV5-1 with TRBJ1-2; TRBD1 is a possible D gene (6 bases). The V and J ends lost 2 bases and 4 bases respectively, with 12 bases between them. The length of the CDR3 is 14 residues. The V gene's germline CDR1 is SGHRS and CDR2 YFSETQ. This CDR3 is CASSFAGAGYGYTF. CDR3 bases: TGCGCCAGCAGCTTTGCGGGGGCAGGCTATGGCTACACCTTC.

The J gene is TRBJ2-2, the V gene TRBV7-9; D may be TRBD2 (6 bases). V lost 1 base to trimming and J lost 7 bases, with 22 bases between them. The germline V gene encodes CDR1 SEHNR and CDR2 FQNEAQ (reference sequence). CDR3 size: 18 residues. The CDR3 bases are TGTGCCAGCAGCTTAGGATCCGTCGCCCCGGGGGAAAACGGGGAGCTGTTTTTT. It yields the protein CASSLGSVAPGENGELFF. Variable domain in full (rest from reference TRBV7-9 and TRBJ2-2): DTGVSQNPRHKITKRGQNVTFRCDPISEHNRLYWYRQTLGQGPEFLTYFQNEAQLEKSRLLSDRFSAERPKGSFSTLEIQRTEQGDSAMYLCASSLGSVAPGENGELFFGEGSRLTVL.

This chain links TRBV5-1 with TRBJ2-1; 8 nucleotides agree with TRBD2. After removal of 4 bases from V and 4 bases from J, the junction contained 16 bases not matched to a gene. Per germline, CDR1 SGHRS and CDR2 YFSETQ. This CDR3 has 18 residues. The CDR3 spells CASSVWPAGASVYNEQFF. DNA for the CDR3: TGCGCCAGCAGCGTGTGGCCAGCGGGAGCATCCGTTTACAATGAGCAGTTCTTC.

This clone was counted a single time. The chain couples TRBV7-7 to TRBJ2-1, with D possibly being TRBD2 (5 bases). The germline V gene encodes CDR1 SSHAT and CDR2 FNYEAQ (reference sequence). The CDR3 is 15 residues long. V was cut by 2 bases and J by 8 bases, with 16 bases left in between. The CDR3 reads CASSLYEGVLYEQFF. CDR3 bases: TGTGCCAGCAGCTTATATGAGGGAGTTCTCTATGAGCAGTTCTTC.

The rearrangement uses TRBV10-3 and TRBJ1-1; D is uncertain. V was shortened by 6 bases and J by 0 bases, with 14 bases between the two germline ends. Germline loops: CDR1 ENHRY, CDR2 SYGVKD. The length of the CDR3 is 15 residues. CDR3 protein: CAIRDLSYMNTEAFF. In nucleotides, the CDR3 is TGTGCCATCAGAGACTTAAGCTACATGAACACTGAAGCTTTCTTT.

CDR3 DNA sequence: TGTGCCAGCAGCGTAGGGCTAGCGGGCAACAATGAGCAGTTCTTC. Protein sequence: CASSVGLAGNNEQFF. The rearrangement joins TRBV9 to TRBJ2-1, with 8 bases identical to TRBD2. The V gene end was trimmed by 0 bases and the J gene end by 5 bases; junction bases not matched to a gene: 4. Germline V CDR1 and CDR2: SGDLS, YYNGEE. The CDR3 consists of 15 residues.

V is TRBV5-4 and J is TRBJ1-1; D remains ambiguous. The germline V and J ends were trimmed by 2 bases and 0 bases, with 11 bases remaining between them. The CDR3 contains 15 residues. Germline V gene data show CDR1 as SGHNT and CDR2 as YYREEE (reference sequence). The CDR3 nucleotides read TGTGCCAGCAGCTTTCCAGGAAGGATGAACACTGAAGCTTTCTTT. This translates into CASSFPGRMNTEAFF.

V usage is TRBV30 and J usage is TRBJ1-2, with D hard to call. V gave up 5 bases and J gave up 2 bases, with 9 bases separating them. The length of the CDR3 is 12 residues. The germline CDR1 and CDR2 sequences are GTSNPN and SVGIG (reference sequence). CDR3 in amino acids: CAWAQENYGYTF. The CDR3 DNA is TGTGCCTGGGCCCAGGAGAACTATGGCTACACCTTC.

V is TRBV6-5 and J is TRBJ2-3; 7 bases fit TRBD2. The CDR3 totals 13 residues. The germline V gene has CDR1 MNHEY and CDR2 SVGAGI. Losses at the gene ends were 5 bases for V and 7 bases for J; bases not matched to a gene: 6. CDR3 DNA sequence: TGTGCCAGCAGTCGGGGGGTTTTGAATACGCAGTATTTT. This translates into CASSRGVLNTQYF.

A note on this clone: The same CDR3 is also encoded by other DNA sequences in this sample. The chain joins TRBV7-9 to TRBJ1-1; a weak D match, TRBD1 (5 bases). CDR3 size: 14 residues. Looked up from germline, CDR1 is SEHNR and CDR2 is FQNEAQ (reference sequence). V gave up 1 base and J gave up 5 bases, with 11 bases separating them. CDR3 DNA sequence: TGTGCCAGCAGCTTAGTTCAGGGAGCAACTGAAGCTTTCTTT. Translating gives CASSLVQGATEAFF.

V gene TRBV18 combines with J gene TRBJ2-5, with 14 bases identical to TRBD2. The J segment lost 4 bases and the V segment lost 3 bases, leaving 4 bases of the junction unmatched. Germline loops: CDR1 KGHSH, CDR2 LQKENI. The CDR3 runs to 16 residues. CDR3 amino acids: CASSPGGLAGVETQYF. The DNA for the CDR3 is TGTGCCAGCTCACCGGGGGGACTAGCGGGAGTAGAGACCCAGTACTTC.

In its sample, this clone was seen once. Here the CDR3 reads CASSQDRVTGDYEQYF. CDR3 bases: TGTGCCAGCAGCCAAGATCGGGTGACAGGGGATTACGAGCAGTACTTC. This chain connects TRBV4-2 to TRBJ2-7, with 8 bases matching TRBD1. Germline CDR1 is LGHNA and CDR2 is YNFKEQ. V was clipped by 0 bases and J by 4 bases; unmatched bases: 8. This CDR3 spans 16 amino acids.

This clone was detected only a few times. J is TRBJ1-4 and V is TRBV7-9, with D possibly TRBD1 on 6 matching bases. The CDR3 runs 16 residues. CDR1 is SEHNR, CDR2 FQNEAQ, per germline (reference sequence). V was cut by 2 bases and J by 5 bases, with 15 bases left in between. CDR3 coding DNA: TGTGCCAGCAGCTTAAAAGGACAGAACATGAATGAAAAACTGTTTTTT. Its protein product is CASSLKGQNMNEKLFF.

The V and J genes are TRBV9 and TRBJ2-3, with unresolved D. CDR3 length: 16 amino acids. Germline CDR1 is SGDLS and CDR2 is YYNGEE. V was pared by 0 bases and J by 2 bases, with 13 bases between. The CDR3 DNA sequence: TGTGCCAGCAGCGTAGCTCTGTATTCTTCCACAGATACGCAGTATTTT. This encodes CASSVALYSSTDTQYF.

The J gene is TRBJ2-3, the V gene TRBV2; D remains unclear. V shed 6 bases and J shed 4 bases, with 8 bases lying between them. Germline CDR1 SNHLY, CDR2 FYNNEI. This CDR3 spans 12 amino acids. CDR3 in DNA: TGTGCCAGCAGGAATCCCTCAGATACGCAGTATTTT. It is translated as CASRNPSDTQYF.

This chain uses TRBV11-2 with TRBJ2-7; the D gene is possibly TRBD2 (6 bases). Germline-derived CDR1 and CDR2 are SGHAT and FQNNGV. This CDR3 spans 16 amino acids. Trimming shortened V by 1 base and J by 3 bases, and 16 bases separated the two germline ends. CDR3 DNA: TGTGCCAGCAGCTTAGGGGCAGGGAGGTTTTTCTACGAGCAGTACGTC. Amino acid sequence: CASSLGAGRFFYEQYV.

The chain is built from TRBV7-9 and TRBJ2-7; 11 bases fit TRBD1. V lost 3 bases, J lost 6 bases, and 7 bases stayed unmatched. The CDR3 covers 15 residues. The germline V gene has CDR1 SEHNR and CDR2 FQNEAQ (reference sequence). The CDR3 DNA sequence: TGTGCCAGCAGCTTTGGCGGGACAGGGGGATTCGAGCAGTACTTC. It codes for CASSFGGTGGFEQYF.

The gene calls are TRBV19 and TRBJ1-6; a possible D gene is TRBD1 (5 bases). The CDR3 runs to 15 residues. From germline, CDR1 is LNHDA and CDR2 SQIVND (reference sequence). Trimming took off 3 bases at V and 7 bases at J, with 13 bases between the two ends. The CDR3 loop is CASSIGGRVNSPLHF. The CDR3 bases are TGTGCCAGTAGTATTGGCGGCAGGGTAAATTCACCCCTCCACTTT. Using reference TRBV19 and TRBJ1-6 for the parts outside the CDR3, the full variable domain is DGGITQSPKYLFRKEGQNVTLSCEQNLNHDAMYWYRQDPGQGLRLIYYSQIVNDFQKGDIAEGYSVSREKKESFPLTVTSAQKNPTAFYLCASSIGGRVNSPLHFGNGTRLTVT.

This clone was counted once. The chain has TRBV27 and TRBJ1-1, with D maybe TRBD1 (5 bases). Germline V gene data show CDR1 as MNHEY and CDR2 as SMNVEV (reference sequence). V was pared by 6 bases and J by 4 bases, with 15 bases between. The length of the CDR3 is 14 residues. CDR3 nucleotides: TGTGCCAGCAGGCCAGGGATTTCGGGCACTGAAGCTTTCTTT. This gives the protein CASRPGISGTEAFF.

The J gene is TRBJ2-3, the V gene TRBV9; D unclear. The V and J ends lost 5 bases and 3 bases respectively, with 7 bases between them. The CDR3 is 12 residues long. Germline V gene data show CDR1 as SGDLS and CDR2 as YYNGEE. In nucleotides, the CDR3 is TGTGCCAGCAGGGGCTTAACAGATACGCAGTATTTT. Its translation is CASRGLTDTQYF.